The rows below give T cell receptor beta chains drawn from one sample of a study of cytomegalovirus exposure and HLA in healthy donors. Only in-frame clones appear in the TCRdb table, and some are missing; sequencing was by immunoSEQ multiplex PCR. The sample includes around 56,000 clones, 90% to 95% seen only once; the top ten take more than 1.5%. Sequencing was performed on PBMCs. These receptors came from a woman between 18 and 29 years old in good health and CMV-seropositive. CDR3s include the opening cysteine and the closing phenylalanine or tryptophan. Fields, in order: D gene, V gene, J gene, clone size, CDR3 protein, CDR3 DNA. The D gene is left open where the match is weak. Clone size is given for some rows only: seen once, a few or many times, or a class if the clone is expanded.

D gene: .
V gene: TRBV9
J gene: TRBJ1-1
clone size: .
CDR3 protein: CASSVEGNTEAFF
CDR3 DNA: TGTGCCAGCAGCGTTGAGGGGAACACTGAAGCTTTCTTT

D gene: .
V gene: TRBV11-2
J gene: TRBJ2-1
clone size: .
CDR3 protein: CASSLVTGYEQFF
CDR3 DNA: TGTGCCAGCAGCTTAGTAACAGGCTATGAGCAGTTCTTC

D gene: .
V gene: TRBV5-6
J gene: TRBJ2-7
clone size: .
CDR3 protein: CASSPPRGPSYEQYF
CDR3 DNA: TGTGCCAGCAGCCCCCCCAGGGGACCTTCCTACGAGCAGTACTTC

D gene: TRBD1
V gene: TRBV6-5
J gene: TRBJ2-5
clone size: .
CDR3 protein: CASSRGQAETQYF
CDR3 DNA: TGTGCCAGCAGTCGGGGACAGGCTGAGACCCAGTACTTC

D gene: .
V gene: TRBV2
J gene: TRBJ2-3
clone size: .
CDR3 protein: CASSEDGAGWTDTQYF
CDR3 DNA: TGTGCCAGCAGTGAAGATGGGGCGGGGTGGACAGATACGCAGTATTTT

D gene: .
V gene: TRBV6-5
J gene: TRBJ1-1
clone size: .
CDR3 protein: CASSYSIGGLFTEAFF
CDR3 DNA: TGTGCCAGCAGTTACTCTATCGGGGGGCTTTTCACTGAAGCTTTCTTT

D gene: .
V gene: TRBV29-1
J gene: TRBJ2-7
clone size: few
CDR3 protein: CSSTTVSYEQYF
CDR3 DNA: TGCAGCTCTACGACAGTCTCCTACGAGCAGTACTTC

D gene: .
V gene: TRBV7-6
J gene: TRBJ1-1
clone size: .
CDR3 protein: CASSQGGGTEAFF
CDR3 DNA: TGTGCCAGCAGCCAAGGGGGGGGCACTGAAGCTTTCTTT

D gene: TRBD1
V gene: TRBV19
J gene: TRBJ2-2
clone size: .
CDR3 protein: CATALGTGGSGELFF
CDR3 DNA: TGTGCCACCGCCCTTGGGACAGGAGGGTCCGGGGAGCTGTTTTTT

D gene: TRBD2
V gene: TRBV7-2
J gene: TRBJ2-3
clone size: .
CDR3 protein: CASSPASGVGADTQYF
CDR3 DNA: TGTGCCAGCAGCCCCGCCAGCGGGGTAGGCGCAGATACGCAGTATTTT

D gene: TRBD1
V gene: TRBV27
J gene: TRBJ2-7
clone size: .
CDR3 protein: CASSLTRDRALRYEQYF
CDR3 DNA: TGTGCCAGCAGTTTGACCCGGGACAGGGCGCTGAGATACGAGCAGTACTTC

D gene: TRBD1
V gene: TRBV4-1
J gene: TRBJ1-2
clone size: .
CDR3 protein: CASSQAGQGNYGYTF
CDR3 DNA: TGCGCCAGCAGCCAGGCGGGACAGGGGAACTATGGCTACACCTTC

D gene: .
V gene: TRBV2
J gene: TRBJ1-1
clone size: .
CDR3 protein: CASRPPRYKNTEAFF
CDR3 DNA: TGTGCCAGCAGGCCCCCCCGATACAAGAACACTGAAGCTTTCTTT

D gene: .
V gene: TRBV27
J gene: TRBJ2-5
clone size: .
CDR3 protein: CASSPLSQGKETQYF
CDR3 DNA: TGTGCCAGCAGTCCCCTATCCCAGGGGAAAGAGACCCAGTACTTC

D gene: TRBD1
V gene: TRBV4-3
J gene: TRBJ2-3
clone size: once
CDR3 protein: CASSQDSRGLIDTQYF
CDR3 DNA: TGCGCCAGCAGCCAAGATAGTAGGGGGCTTATAGATACGCAGTATTTT

D gene: .
V gene: TRBV20-1
J gene: TRBJ1-5
clone size: .
CDR3 protein: CSATGNQPQHF
CDR3 DNA: TGCAGTGCTACGGGAAATCAGCCCCAGCATTTT

D gene: .
V gene: TRBV28
J gene: TRBJ1-6
clone size: medium-sized
CDR3 protein: CASSFLGDSSPLHF
CDR3 DNA: TGTGCCAGCAGTTTCTTAGGGGATAGTTCACCCCTCCACTTT

D gene: TRBD1
V gene: TRBV19
J gene: TRBJ2-7
clone size: .
CDR3 protein: CASSPRDRVNEQYF
CDR3 DNA: TGTGCCAGTAGTCCCCGGGACAGGGTCAACGAGCAGTACTTC

D gene: .
V gene: TRBV2
J gene: TRBJ1-4
clone size: .
CDR3 protein: CASSPSGGWDGKLFF
CDR3 DNA: TGTGCCAGCAGTCCCTCGGGGGGTTGGGATGGAAAACTGTTTTTT

D gene: TRBD1
V gene: TRBV28
J gene: TRBJ1-1
clone size: .
CDR3 protein: CASSLLRDRAFF
CDR3 DNA: TGTGCCAGCAGTTTATTGAGGGACAGAGCTTTCTTT

D gene: .
V gene: TRBV7-9
J gene: TRBJ2-3
clone size: .
CDR3 protein: CASSPPYGGDTQYF
CDR3 DNA: TGTGCCAGCAGCCCTCCCTACGGGGGTGATACGCAGTATTTT

D gene: .
V gene: TRBV18
J gene: TRBJ2-7
clone size: .
CDR3 protein: CASSPPGGAQNDKQYF
CDR3 DNA: TGTGCCAGCTCACCACCGGGGGGTGCCCAGAATGATAAGCAGTACTTC

D gene: .
V gene: TRBV5-4
J gene: TRBJ2-7
clone size: .
CDR3 protein: CASSVDRAYEQYF
CDR3 DNA: TGTGCCAGCAGCGTGGACCGGGCCTACGAGCAGTACTTC

D gene: TRBD1
V gene: TRBV27
J gene: TRBJ1-2
clone size: .
CDR3 protein: CASSPDRGPYGGYTF
CDR3 DNA: TGTGCCAGCAGTCCTGACAGGGGACCCTATGGAGGCTACACCTTC

D gene: TRBD2
V gene: TRBV19
J gene: TRBJ2-2
clone size: once
CDR3 protein: CASCGLAGVAGELFF
CDR3 DNA: TGTGCCAGTTGCGGTCTAGCGGGGGTCGCCGGGGAGCTGTTTTTT

D gene: TRBD1
V gene: TRBV27
J gene: TRBJ1-2
clone size: .
CDR3 protein: CASSLPTGGQGELGIYGYTF
CDR3 DNA: TGTGCCAGCAGTCTCCCCACCGGGGGACAGGGGGAGCTGGGAATCTATGGCTACACCTTC

D gene: .
V gene: TRBV4-2
J gene: TRBJ2-1
clone size: .
CDR3 protein: CASSQELAMYEQFF
CDR3 DNA: TGTGCCAGCAGCCAAGAACTAGCTATGTATGAGCAGTTCTTC

D gene: TRBD1
V gene: TRBV11-2
J gene: TRBJ2-2
clone size: .
CDR3 protein: CASSPRQGRTTGELFF
CDR3 DNA: TGTGCCAGCAGCCCACGACAGGGACGGACCACCGGGGAGCTGTTTTTT

D gene: .
V gene: TRBV29-1
J gene: TRBJ1-3
clone size: .
CDR3 protein: CSVGDQGNTIYF
CDR3 DNA: TGCAGCGTTGGAGATCAGGGAAACACCATATATTTT

D gene: .
V gene: TRBV5-8
J gene: TRBJ1-4
clone size: .
CDR3 protein: CASSFFGGGRTNEKLFF
CDR3 DNA: TGTGCCAGCAGCTTTTTTGGGGGCGGAAGAACTAATGAAAAACTGTTTTTT

D gene: .
V gene: TRBV10-2
J gene: TRBJ2-5
clone size: few
CDR3 protein: CASLGETQYF
CDR3 DNA: TGCGCCAGCTTGGGCGAGACCCAGTACTTC

D gene: TRBD1
V gene: TRBV5-1
J gene: TRBJ1-6
clone size: .
CDR3 protein: CASSDGQGGNRSPLHF
CDR3 DNA: TGCGCCAGCAGCGACGGACAGGGAGGGAATCGTTCACCCCTCCACTTT

D gene: .
V gene: TRBV2
J gene: TRBJ1-5
clone size: .
CDR3 protein: CASSEGLYSNQPQHF
CDR3 DNA: TGTGCCAGCAGTGAAGGGCTTTATAGCAATCAGCCCCAGCATTTT

D gene: .
V gene: TRBV7-9
J gene: TRBJ1-6
clone size: .
CDR3 protein: CASSLEVKESPLHF
CDR3 DNA: TGTGCCAGCAGCTTAGAGGTGAAGGAGTCACCCCTCCACTTT

D gene: .
V gene: TRBV6-1
J gene: TRBJ2-7
clone size: .
CDR3 protein: CASSEDRQSSYEQYF
CDR3 DNA: TGTGCCAGCAGTGAAGATCGACAGAGCTCCTACGAGCAGTACTTC

D gene: TRBD1
V gene: TRBV28
J gene: TRBJ2-7
clone size: .
CDR3 protein: CASSRDSYEQYF
CDR3 DNA: TGTGCCAGCAGCAGGGACAGCTACGAGCAGTACTTC

D gene: TRBD1
V gene: TRBV13
J gene: TRBJ2-7
clone size: .
CDR3 protein: CASSSTGGGTFSYEQYF
CDR3 DNA: TGTGCCAGCAGCTCTACAGGGGGCGGGACTTTCTCCTACGAGCAGTACTTC

D gene: .
V gene: TRBV19
J gene: TRBJ1-1
clone size: .
CDR3 protein: CASSWGGVRDTEAFF
CDR3 DNA: TGTGCCAGTAGCTGGGGGGGGGTTAGGGACACTGAAGCTTTCTTT

D gene: .
V gene: TRBV11-2
J gene: TRBJ1-1
clone size: once
CDR3 protein: CASNKGGTEAFF
CDR3 DNA: TGTGCCAGCAACAAGGGGGGGACTGAAGCTTTCTTT

D gene: .
V gene: TRBV30
J gene: TRBJ2-3
clone size: once
CDR3 protein: CAWNSQGKTDTQYF
CDR3 DNA: TGTGCCTGGAATAGCCAGGGGAAGACAGATACGCAGTATTTT

D gene: .
V gene: TRBV6-5
J gene: TRBJ2-2
clone size: .
CDR3 protein: CAAGVPNTGELFF
CDR3 DNA: TGTGCCGCCGGGGTCCCGAACACCGGGGAGCTGTTTTTT

D gene: TRBD2
V gene: TRBV7-2
J gene: TRBJ2-5
clone size: .
CDR3 protein: CASSRGLAIKGETQYF
CDR3 DNA: TGTGCCAGCAGTCGAGGACTAGCTATCAAGGGAGAGACCCAGTACTTC

D gene: TRBD1
V gene: TRBV6-6
J gene: TRBJ2-7
clone size: .
CDR3 protein: CASSSNPGQGTEQYF
CDR3 DNA: TGTGCCAGCAGTTCGAACCCGGGACAGGGTACCGAGCAGTACTTC